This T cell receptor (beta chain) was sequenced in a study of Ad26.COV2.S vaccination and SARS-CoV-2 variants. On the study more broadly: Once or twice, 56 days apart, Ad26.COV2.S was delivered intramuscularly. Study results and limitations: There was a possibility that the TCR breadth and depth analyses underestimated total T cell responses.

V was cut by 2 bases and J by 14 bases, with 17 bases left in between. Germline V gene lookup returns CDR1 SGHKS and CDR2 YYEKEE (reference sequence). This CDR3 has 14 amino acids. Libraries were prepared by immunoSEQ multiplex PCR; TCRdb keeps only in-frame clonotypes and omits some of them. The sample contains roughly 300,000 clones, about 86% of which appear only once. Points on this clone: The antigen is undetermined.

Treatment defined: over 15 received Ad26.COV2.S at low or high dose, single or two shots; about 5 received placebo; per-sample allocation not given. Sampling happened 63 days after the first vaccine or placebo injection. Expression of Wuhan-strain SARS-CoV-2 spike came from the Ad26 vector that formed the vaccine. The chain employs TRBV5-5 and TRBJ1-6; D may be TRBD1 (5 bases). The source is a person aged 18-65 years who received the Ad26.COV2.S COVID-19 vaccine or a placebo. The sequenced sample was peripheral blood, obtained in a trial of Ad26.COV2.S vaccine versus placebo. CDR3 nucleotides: TGTGCCAGCAGCTTCGGGACGGACAAGGGATCCCTCCACTTT. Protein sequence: CASSFGTDKGSLHF.